These 11 T cell receptor beta chains were all obtained from the same sample, sequenced in a study of blood T cells in healthy people across ages. Sample-barcoded 5' priming and a J-beta primer mix drove a second PCR of about 7 to 12 cycles. TCRdb re-analysed the 5' RACE reads in MiXCR, keeping a single row per CDR3 protein. Here the sample spans under 2 million distinct CDR3 sequences, roughly 32% being singletons. The sample taken for sequencing was blood. The receptors were sampled from a woman younger than 45 in good health.

The chain uses TRBV20-1 and TRBJ1-1, with D uncertain. The CDR3 spans 13 residues. The V end lost 1 base, the J end lost 1 base, and 7 bases lay between the germline ends. CDR1 and CDR2 from the germline V gene are DFQATT and SNEGSKA (reference sequence). The CDR3 is CSARVWGNTEAFF. In DNA form, the CDR3 reads TGCAGTGCTAGAGTTTGGGGGAACACTGAAGCTTTCTTT.

The rearrangement uses TRBV5-1 and TRBJ2-7; perhaps D is TRBD1 or TRBD2 (5 bases each). This CDR3 contains 15 residues. Germline CDR1 and CDR2: SGHRS and YFSETQ. V lost 1 base to trimming and J lost 2 bases, with 13 bases between them. The CDR3: CASSLTWGPPYEQYF. The CDR3 region has the DNA TGCGCCAGCAGCTTGACGTGGGGACCACCCTACGAGCAGTACTTC.

This clonotype was seen many times. The rearrangement links TRBV5-4 to TRBJ2-1, with 9 bases fitting TRBD2. The junction had 4 bases not matched to a gene; V was cut back by 4 bases and J by 2 bases. The CDR3 covers 15 residues. Germline V gene data show CDR1 as SGHNT and CDR2 as YYREEE (reference sequence). The CDR3 protein is CASSPRLAAYNEQFF. CDR3 bases: TGTGCCAGCAGCCCCAGACTAGCGGCCTACAATGAGCAGTTCTTC. Full variable domain (outside the CDR3, taken from reference TRBV5-4 and TRBJ2-1): ETGVTQSPTHLIKTRGQQVTLRCSSQSGHNTVSWYQQALGQGPQFIFQYYREEENGRGNFPPRFSGLQFPNYSSELNVNALELDDSALYLCASSPRLAAYNEQFFGPGTRLTVL.

The chain carries TRBV30 and TRBJ1-1; TRBD1 matches at 7 bases. Losses at the gene ends were 2 bases for V and 6 bases for J; bases not matched to a gene: 12. Germline-derived CDR1 and CDR2 are GTSNPN and SVGIG (reference sequence). There are 15 residues in the CDR3. The DNA for the CDR3 is TGTGCCTGGAGTAGGGAACGGGACAGAGGTGCTGAAGCTTTCTTT. It specifies CAWSRERDRGAEAFF.

The chain combines TRBV15 with TRBJ1-1; 11 positions match TRBD1. CDR1 is LNHNV, CDR2 YYDKDF, per germline (reference sequence). The CDR3 runs 15 residues. J lost 4 bases, V lost 3 bases, and 4 bases had no gene match. This CDR3 reads CATSRDRGRGTEAFF. In DNA form, the CDR3 reads TGTGCCACCAGCAGGGACAGGGGGCGCGGCACTGAAGCTTTCTTT.

This clonotype has more than one count but fewer than ten. The rearrangement joins TRBV7-8 to TRBJ2-7; D possibly corresponds to TRBD1 (5 bases). V dropped 2 bases and J dropped 7 bases, with 15 bases sitting between them. Germline assignment: CDR1 SGHVS and CDR2 FQNEAQ. This CDR3 has 14 amino acids. CDR3 bases: TGTGCCAGCAGCTTATCTGGCAGGGCGGCGGAGCAGTACTTC. Translating gives CASSLSGRAAEQYF. Full variable domain (outside the CDR3, taken from reference TRBV7-8 and TRBJ2-7): GAGVSQSPRYKVAKRGQDVALRCDPISGHVSLFWYQQALGQGPEFLTYFQNEAQLDKSGLPSDRFFAERPEGSVSTLKIQRTQQEDSAVYLCASSLSGRAAEQYFGPGTRLTVT.

This clonotype was detected only once. A read error may be the cause here, since a much bigger clone is one base away. The chain links TRBV27 to TRBJ1-5; D may be TRBD1 (5 bases). This CDR3 region has 13 residues. The V and J ends lost 6 bases and 5 bases respectively, with 11 bases between them. From germline, CDR1 is MNHEY and CDR2 SMNVEV (reference sequence). DNA of the CDR3: TGTGCCAGCAGGTTAGGGGTGGATCAGCCCCAGCATTTT. It yields the protein CASRLGVDQPQHF.

This clonotype was found a few times. The chain is built from TRBV3-1 and TRBJ1-1, with D possibly matching TRBD1 (5 bases). From germline, CDR1 is LGHDT and CDR2 YNNKEL (reference sequence). Trimming removed 0 bases at V and 0 bases at J, with 11 bases between. The CDR3 totals 16 residues. CDR3 nucleotide sequence: TGTGCCAGCAGCCAAGAGACCCTACAGGTGAACACTGAAGCTTTCTTT. Its translation is CASSQETLQVNTEAFF.

Regarding this clonotype: Just one base apart from a much larger clone, this may be a read error. The rearrangement links TRBV4-1 to TRBJ2-1; 11 bases match TRBD2. The germline CDR1 and CDR2 sequences are MGHRA and YSYEKL. CDR3 size: 17 residues. The J segment lost 15 bases and the V segment lost 4 bases, leaving 20 bases of the junction unmatched. Written as DNA, the CDR3 is TGCGCCAGCAGCCGAGACGTGTCCGGGACTAGCGGAACTAGAAGGTTCTTC. This sequence encodes CASSRDVSGTSGTRRFF.

As for this clonotype: At one end the junction does not follow the germline gene, possibly because of a read error. The V gene is TRBV11-2, the J gene TRBJ2-1, with TRBD2 identical over 9 bases. This CDR3 region has 14 residues. Germline V CDR1 and CDR2: SGHAT, FQNNGV. CDR3 amino acids: CASGAGGYYNGQFF. CDR3 DNA sequence: TGTGCCAGCGGAGCGGGGGGTTACTACAATGGGCAGTTCTTC. Full variable domain (outside the CDR3, taken from reference TRBV11-2 and TRBJ2-1): EAGVAQSPRYKIIEKRQSVAFWCNPISGHATLYWYQQILGQGPKLLIQFQNNGVVDDSQLPKDRFSAERLKGVDSTLKIQPAKLEDSAVYLCASGAGGYYNGQFFGPGTRLTVL.

This clonotype turned up a few times. The chain combines TRBV11-3 with TRBJ2-5; TRBD2 agrees at 8 bases. After removal of 4 bases from V and 1 base from J, the junction contained 5 bases not matched to a gene. The CDR3 covers 15 residues. Germline V CDR1 and CDR2: SGHNT, YENEEA. The CDR3 nucleotides read TGTGCCAGCAGCTCCGGCGGGGGGCGCCAAGAGACCCAGTACTTC. Its translation is CASSSGGGRQETQYF.